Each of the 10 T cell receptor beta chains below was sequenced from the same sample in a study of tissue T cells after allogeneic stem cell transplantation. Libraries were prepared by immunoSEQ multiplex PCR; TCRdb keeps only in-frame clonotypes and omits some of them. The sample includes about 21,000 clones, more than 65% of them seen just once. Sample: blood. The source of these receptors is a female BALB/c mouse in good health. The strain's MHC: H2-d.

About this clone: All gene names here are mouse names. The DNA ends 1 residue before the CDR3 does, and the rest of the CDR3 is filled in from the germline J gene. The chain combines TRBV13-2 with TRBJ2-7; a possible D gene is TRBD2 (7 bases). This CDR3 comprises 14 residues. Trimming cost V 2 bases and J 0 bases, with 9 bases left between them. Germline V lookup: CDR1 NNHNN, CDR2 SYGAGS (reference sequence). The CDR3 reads CASGEGGDSYEQYF. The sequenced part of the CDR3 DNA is TGTGCCAGCGGTGAAGGGGGGGACTCCTATGAACAGTAC.

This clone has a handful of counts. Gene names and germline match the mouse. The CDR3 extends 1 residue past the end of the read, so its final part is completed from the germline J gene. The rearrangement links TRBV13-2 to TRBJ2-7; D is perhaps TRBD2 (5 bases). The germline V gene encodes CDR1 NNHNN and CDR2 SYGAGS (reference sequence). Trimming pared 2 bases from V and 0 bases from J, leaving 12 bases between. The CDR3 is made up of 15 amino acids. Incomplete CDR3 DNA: TGTGCCAGCGGTGACCTCAACTGGAGCTCCTATGAACAGTAC. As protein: CASGDLNWSSYEQY. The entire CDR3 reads CASGDLNWSSYEQYF.

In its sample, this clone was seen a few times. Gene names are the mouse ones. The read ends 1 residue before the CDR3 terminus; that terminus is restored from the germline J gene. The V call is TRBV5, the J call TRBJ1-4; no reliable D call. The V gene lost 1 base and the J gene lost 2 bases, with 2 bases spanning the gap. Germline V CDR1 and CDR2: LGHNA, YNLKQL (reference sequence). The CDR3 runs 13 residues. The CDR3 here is CASSQASNERLFF. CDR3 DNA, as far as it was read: TGTGCCAGCAGCCAAGCCTCCAACGAAAGATTATTT.

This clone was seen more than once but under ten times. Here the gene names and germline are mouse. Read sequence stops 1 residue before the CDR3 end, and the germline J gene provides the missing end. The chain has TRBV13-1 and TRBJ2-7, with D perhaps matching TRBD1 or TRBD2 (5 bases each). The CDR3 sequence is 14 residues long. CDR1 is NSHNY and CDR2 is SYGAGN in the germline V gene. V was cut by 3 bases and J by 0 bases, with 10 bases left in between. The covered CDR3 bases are TGTGCCAGCAGTGCGGGGGTGAGCTCCTATGAACAGTAC. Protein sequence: CASSAGVSSYEQY. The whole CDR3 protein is CASSAGVSSYEQYF.

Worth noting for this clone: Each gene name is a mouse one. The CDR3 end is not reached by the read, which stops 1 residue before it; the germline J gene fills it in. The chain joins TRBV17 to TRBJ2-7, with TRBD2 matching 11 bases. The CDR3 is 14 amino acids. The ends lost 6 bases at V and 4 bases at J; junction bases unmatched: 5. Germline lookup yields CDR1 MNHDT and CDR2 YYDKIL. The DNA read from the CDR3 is TGTGCTAGCAGCCTGACTGGGGGGGGATATGAACAGTAC. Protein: CASSLTGGGYEQY. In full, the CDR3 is CASSLTGGGYEQYF.

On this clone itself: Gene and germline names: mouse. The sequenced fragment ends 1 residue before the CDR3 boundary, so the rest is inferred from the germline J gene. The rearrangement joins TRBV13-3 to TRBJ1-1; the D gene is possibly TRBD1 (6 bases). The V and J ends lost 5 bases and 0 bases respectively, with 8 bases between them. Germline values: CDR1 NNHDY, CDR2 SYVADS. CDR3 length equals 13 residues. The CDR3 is CASRDRSNTEVFF. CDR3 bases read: TGTGCCAGCAGGGACAGATCAAACACAGAAGTCTTC.

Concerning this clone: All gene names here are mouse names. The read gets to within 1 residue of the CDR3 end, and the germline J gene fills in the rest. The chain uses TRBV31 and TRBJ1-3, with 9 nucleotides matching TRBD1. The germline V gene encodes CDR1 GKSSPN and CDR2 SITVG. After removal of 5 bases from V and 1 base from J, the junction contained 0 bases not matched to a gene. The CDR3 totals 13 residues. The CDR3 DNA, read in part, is TGTGCCTGGGGACAGGGGTCTGGAAATACGCTCTAT. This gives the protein CAWGQGSGNTLY. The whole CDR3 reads CAWGQGSGNTLYF.

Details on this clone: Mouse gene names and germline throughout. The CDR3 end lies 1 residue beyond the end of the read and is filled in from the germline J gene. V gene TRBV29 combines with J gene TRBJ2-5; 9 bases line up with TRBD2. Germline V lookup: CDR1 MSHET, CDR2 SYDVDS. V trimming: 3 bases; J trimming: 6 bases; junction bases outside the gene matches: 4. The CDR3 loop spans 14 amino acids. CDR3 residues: CASSLNWGADTQYF. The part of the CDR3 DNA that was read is TGTGCTAGCAGTTTGAACTGGGGGGCCGACACCCAGTAC.

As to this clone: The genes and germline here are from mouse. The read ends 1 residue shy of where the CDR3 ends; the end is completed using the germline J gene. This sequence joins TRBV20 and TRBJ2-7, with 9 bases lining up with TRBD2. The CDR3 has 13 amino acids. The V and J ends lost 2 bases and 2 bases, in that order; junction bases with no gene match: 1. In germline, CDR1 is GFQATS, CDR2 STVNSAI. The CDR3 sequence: CGARYWGAYEQYF. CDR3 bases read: TGTGGTGCTAGGTACTGGGGGGCCTATGAACAGTAC.

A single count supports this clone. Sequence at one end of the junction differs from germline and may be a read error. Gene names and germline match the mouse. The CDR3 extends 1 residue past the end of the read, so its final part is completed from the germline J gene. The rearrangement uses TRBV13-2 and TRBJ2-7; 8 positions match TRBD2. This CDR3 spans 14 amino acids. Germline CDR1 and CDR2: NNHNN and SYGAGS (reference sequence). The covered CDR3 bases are TGTGCCAGCAGTGATTTGGGGGGGGCGCGGGAACAGTAC. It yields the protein CASSDLGGAREQY. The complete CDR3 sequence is CASSDLGGAREQYF.